The 22 T cell receptor beta chains below were found in one sample sequenced in a study of control samples from healthy donors and cancer patients. Repertoires were generated with immunoSEQ multiplex PCR, while TCRdb's copy carries only in-frame clones and drops some. The sample records about 75,000 clones, 90% to 95% being singletons. The sample comprised blood. These receptors all stem from a woman in her forties in good health.

V usage is TRBV2 and J usage is TRBJ1-4, with TRBD1 as a possible D gene (5 bases). The ends were cut back, 6 bases at V and 15 bases at J, with 14 bases in the middle. CDR1 is SNHLY and CDR2 is FYNNEI in the germline V gene. There are 11 residues in the CDR3. In DNA, the CDR3 is TGTGCCAGCAGCCCCAGGGTTAAATTGTTTTTT. This gives the protein CASSPRVKLFF.

This clone appeared a single time. The chain carries TRBV2 and TRBJ2-3; D remains unclear. V was pared by 6 bases and J by 2 bases, with 12 bases between. CDR1 is SNHLY, CDR2 FYNNEI, per germline. CDR3 length: 14 residues. CDR3 coding DNA: TGTGCCAGCAGCTCCCGACCCATCACAGATACGCAGTATTTT. Its protein is CASSSRPITDTQYF.

The chain has TRBV24-1 and TRBJ2-1, with TRBD2 matching over 7 bases. CDR1 is KGHDR, CDR2 SFDVKD, per germline. The V segment lost 8 bases and the J segment 3 bases; nucleotides outside the gene matches: 6. This CDR3 has 14 residues. CDR3 nucleotides: TGTGCCACCAAAGACAGCGGGGACTACAATGAGCAGTTCTTC. Translating it yields CATKDSGDYNEQFF.

The chain carries TRBV12-3 or TRBV12-4 and TRBJ2-1, with 10 bases identical to TRBD2. The V gene end was trimmed by 6 bases and the J gene end by 8 bases; junction bases not matched to a gene: 4. The CDR3 length is 13 residues. CDR3 loop: CASREREGYEQFF. The CDR3 coding sequence is TGTGCCAGCAGGGAGCGGGAGGGCTATGAGCAGTTCTTC.

The chain combines TRBV2 with TRBJ2-7; D unclear. CDR3 length: 11 amino acids. Trimming removed 8 bases at V and 3 bases at J, with 8 bases between. Per germline, CDR1 SNHLY and CDR2 FYNNEI. The CDR3: CASGPNYEQYF. In nucleotides, the CDR3 is TGTGCCAGCGGTCCTAACTACGAGCAGTACTTC.

DNA for the CDR3: TGTGCCAGCAACACGGGGCGGGGGGGCCGCGAGACCCAGTACTTC. Protein product: CASNTGRGGRETQYF. This sequence joins TRBV5-4 and TRBJ2-5, with 9 bases aligning to TRBD2. The CDR3 sequence is 15 residues long. Trimming took 6 bases from V and 5 from J; bases not matched to a gene: 11. The germline gives CDR1 SGHNT, CDR2 YYREEE (reference sequence).

This sequence joins TRBV18 and TRBJ1-3; D not certain. Trimming removed 5 bases from V and 5 bases from J, with 10 bases in between. Germline CDR1 is KGHSH and CDR2 is LQKENI. This CDR3 comprises 13 residues. CDR3 region: CASSIGTRNTIYF. CDR3 bases: TGTGCCAGCTCAATCGGAACGCGAAACACCATATATTTT.

The genes are TRBV19 and TRBJ1-1, with D uncertain. CDR1 and CDR2 (germline): LNHDA, SQIVND (reference sequence). V was cut by 3 bases and J by 1 base, with 15 bases left in between. CDR3 length equals 16 residues. For the CDR3, the DNA is TGTGCCAGTAGTATCGGTCCCAGGCGGAGGAACACTGAAGCTTTCTTT. Its translation: CASSIGPRRRNTEAFF.

The chain has TRBV2 and TRBJ1-1; D possibly corresponds to TRBD1 (5 bases). CDR1 is SNHLY, CDR2 FYNNEI, per germline. The CDR3 runs 16 residues. V dropped 10 bases and J dropped 0 bases, with 21 bases sitting between them. CDR3 protein: CATGREGARMNTEAFF. The CDR3 region has the DNA TGTGCCACCGGCCGGGAAGGGGCGAGGATGAACACTGAAGCTTTCTTT.

This clone was recorded only once. This chain connects TRBV7-6 to TRBJ2-3, with D tentatively TRBD2 (6 bases). This CDR3 spans 15 amino acids. Germline-derived CDR1 and CDR2 are SGHVS and FNYEAQ. Trimming removed 6 bases at V and 6 bases at J, with 19 bases between. CDR3 DNA: TGTGCCAGCAGTGTAAATGGGGGGTTTTTGGATACGCAGTATTTT. Translated, it gives CASSVNGGFLDTQYF.

The CDR3 DNA sequence: TGTGCCAGCAGCCCAAAGGTGCGGCTAGCGGCAGATACGCAGTATTTT. This translates into CASSPKVRLAADTQYF. This rearrangement joins TRBV7-6 to TRBJ2-3; 7 nucleotides align to TRBD2. V trimming: 5 bases; J trimming: 4 bases; junction bases outside the gene matches: 12. Per germline, CDR1 SGHVS and CDR2 FNYEAQ. The CDR3 covers 16 residues.

The chain has TRBV3-1 (or the pseudogene TRBV3-2) and TRBJ1-1; D might be TRBD1 (5 bases). Trimming left V 1 base short and J 4 bases short, with 10 bases between. The CDR3 extends over 14 amino acids. CDR1 LGHDT and CDR2 YNNKEL come from the germline V gene (reference sequence). CDR3 bases: TGTGCCAGCAGCCAAGTAGGGGAGGGCACTGAAGCTTTCTTT. Translated, it gives CASSQVGEGTEAFF.

V gene TRBV12-5 combines with J gene TRBJ2-2, with 7 bases fitting TRBD2. The CDR3 has 18 residues. The V segment lost 3 bases and the J segment 0 bases; nucleotides outside the gene matches: 10. Germline CDR1 LGHNT, CDR2 FRNRAP. The chain's CDR3 is CASGFQTGGITNTGELFF. The CDR3 DNA reads as TGTGCTAGTGGTTTCCAAACGGGAGGAATCACGAACACCGGGGAGCTGTTTTTT.

The chain couples TRBV5-1 to TRBJ2-2; D is undetermined. The V gene's germline CDR1 is SGHRS and CDR2 YFSETQ. CDR3 length equals 14 residues. Trimming took 4 bases from V and 7 from J, leaving 14 bases between them. For the CDR3, the DNA is TGCGCCAGCAGCCCCGCTCCTGGTGGCGGGGAGCTGTTTTTT. This translates into CASSPAPGGGELFF.

This clone was seen only once. The chain carries TRBV11-2 and TRBJ1-2, with D unclear. Germline V gene lookup returns CDR1 SGHAT and CDR2 FQNNGV. V was cut by 0 bases and J by 8 bases, with 10 bases left in between. This CDR3 has 13 amino acids. CDR3 amino acids: CASSLDNLVGYTF. The CDR3 DNA reads TGTGCCAGCAGCTTAGATAACCTTGTCGGCTACACCTTC.

The chain links TRBV5-8 to TRBJ1-6; a possible D gene is TRBD1 (5 bases). Trimming took off 4 bases at V and 9 bases at J, with 17 bases between the two ends. The germline gives CDR1 SGHTS, CDR2 YDEGEE. This CDR3 region has 15 residues. The CDR3, as DNA: TGTGCCAGCAGCCCTGGCGTGGGTAGGGGTTCACCCCTCCACTTT. Residues: CASSPGVGRGSPLHF.

The V and J genes are TRBV7-9 and TRBJ2-1; 9 bases align to TRBD1. This CDR3 has 14 residues. V trimming: 5 bases; J trimming: 8 bases; junction bases outside the gene matches: 7. CDR1 is SEHNR, CDR2 FQNEAQ, per germline (reference sequence). The CDR3 nucleotides read TGTGCCAGCAGCCCGGACAGGGGTATAGATGAGCAGTTCTTC. Its protein product is CASSPDRGIDEQFF. Full variable domain (remainder filled in from reference TRBV7-9 and TRBJ2-1): DTGVSQNPRHKITKRGQNVTFRCDPISEHNRLYWYRQTLGQGPEFLTYFQNEAQLEKSRLLSDRFSAERPKGSFSTLEIQRTEQGDSAMYLCASSPDRGIDEQFFGPGTRLTVL.

J is TRBJ2-3 and V is TRBV6-5; 9 bases are a match to TRBD1. The CDR3 contains 13 residues. The V and J ends lost 0 bases and 15 bases, in that order; junction bases with no gene match: 7. The germline V gene has CDR1 MNHEY and CDR2 SVGAGI. The CDR3 loop reads CASSYSSRDRAYF. CDR3 nucleotides: TGTGCCAGCAGTTACTCGAGCCGGGACAGGGCCTATTTT.

The chain combines TRBV23-1 with TRBJ2-7; perhaps TRBD1 as D (5 bases). TRBV23-1 is recorded as an ORF, its role being uncertain. The CDR3 is 16 amino acids. V lost 0 bases and J lost 3, with 15 bases in between. The CDR3 reads CASSQSNLGRDYEQYF. CDR3 sequence (DNA): TGCGCCAGCAGTCAATCTAATCTAGGCAGGGACTACGAGCAGTACTTC.

The chain joins TRBV3-1 (or the pseudogene TRBV3-2) to TRBJ1-4; 10 bases map to TRBD1. Unmatched junction bases numbered 4, after V lost 2 bases and J lost 7 bases. CDR1 and CDR2 from the germline V gene are LGHDT and YNNKEL (reference sequence). The CDR3 totals 15 residues. In DNA, the CDR3 is TGTGCCAGCAGCCAACCGGGGACAGGGGTTGAAAAACTGTTTTTT. Translated, it gives CASSQPGTGVEKLFF.

The chain is built from TRBV6-6 and TRBJ1-3, with D maybe TRBD1 (6 bases). V lost 5 bases and J lost 0, with 11 bases in between. The germline gives CDR1 MNHNY, CDR2 SVGAGI (reference sequence). The CDR3 has 15 residues. The CDR3 loop is CASSDRKSSGNTIYF. The CDR3, as DNA: TGTGCCAGCAGTGACAGGAAGAGCTCTGGAAACACCATATATTTT.

The chain joins TRBV9 to TRBJ1-5, with D perhaps matching TRBD1 (6 bases). This CDR3 has 12 amino acids. V gave up 7 bases and J gave up 5 bases, with 10 bases separating them. Per the germline V gene, CDR1 is SGDLS and CDR2 is YYNGEE. The CDR3 nucleotides are TGTGCCAGCTGGACAGTTTATCAGCCCCAGCATTTT. Protein: CASWTVYQPQHF.